This T cell receptor beta chain comes out of a study of blood T cell repertoires in COVID-19. About the research overall: The samples span acute and convalescent COVID-19 from the United States, Italy and Spain. From T cells, B-cell-depleted T cells, or PBMCs came the material, which was cDNA or gDNA.

There are 14 residues in the CDR3. Germline lookup yields CDR1 SGHTA and CDR2 FQGNSA. V was pared by 3 bases and J by 2 bases, with 3 bases of the junction left unmatched. Under the authors' procedure: Nucleated cell number was recorded as an estimate derived from reference gene primer amplification. Measured with immunoSEQ multiplex PCR; TCRdb has only the in-frame clones, and not every one. The DNA was the basis for D and trimming; V, J and clone size are from that table. This sample has 65,000 or so clones, with 81% found just once. This clone was detected only once. The sample contains more than one DNA sequence encoding this CDR3.

The clonotype was recovered from a woman aged 70-85 years with acute or convalescent COVID-19. J is TRBJ2-7 and V is TRBV7-2; 8 bases match TRBD1. Input material: peripheral blood. In nucleotides, the CDR3 is TGTGCCAGCAGCTTGCAGGGGGCCCCCTACGAGCAGTACTTC. Translation gives CASSLQGAPYEQYF.